The 23 T cell receptor beta chains given below trace back to one sample, sequenced in a study of T cell repertoires in cytomegalovirus infection. Via MiXCR, TCRdb re-called the reads, giving one row per CDR3 protein. The sample lists under 800,000 distinct CDR3 sequences, about 24% occurring once. Sequenced sample: CD8+ T cells from PBMCs. The source is a human donor in good health (CMV status not recorded). Some clones in this sample may be carry-over from other donors' samples.

As concerns this clonotype: A much bigger clone sits one base away, suggesting this may be a read error. This chain uses TRBV7-6 with TRBJ2-1; the D is unclear. The CDR3 runs 15 residues. CDR1 and CDR2 from the germline V gene are SGHVS and FNYEAQ. CDR3 residues: CASSLIPGTYNEQIF. CDR3 bases: TGTGCCAGCAGCTTGATACCAGGAACCTACAATGAGCAGATCTTC.

This clonotype has only a few counts. The chain employs TRBV6-2 or TRBV6-3 and TRBJ2-7; D gene uncertain. The V end was cut by 2 bases, the J end by 3 bases, with 5 bases between. Per germline, CDR1 MNHEY and CDR2 SVGEGT. The CDR3 totals 12 residues. The CDR3 spells CASSYTNYEQYV. The CDR3 DNA follows: TGTGCCAGCAGTTACACGAACTACGAGCAGTACGTC.

This clonotype appeared a few times. The chain recombines TRBV10-3 with TRBJ2-2; D may be TRBD2 (6 bases). The CDR3 runs 16 residues. The V end was cut by 3 bases, the J end by 8 bases, with 19 bases between. In germline, CDR1 is ENHRY, CDR2 SYGVKD. The CDR3 reads CAISELVAEGSGELFF. The CDR3 bases are TGTGCCATCAGTGAATTGGTAGCGGAGGGCTCGGGGGAGCTGTTTTTT.

The rearrangement uses TRBV27 and TRBJ1-5; weak D call: TRBD1 (5 bases). The germline CDR1 and CDR2 sequences are MNHEY and SMNVEV (reference sequence). The CDR3 is made up of 15 amino acids. Trimming shortened V by 5 bases and J by 5 bases, and 16 bases separated the two germline ends. This chain's CDR3 is CASSPWAGRDQPQHF. The CDR3 nucleotides are TGTGCCAGCAGTCCCTGGGCAGGGAGGGATCAGCCCCAGCATTTT.

This chain links TRBV13 with TRBJ1-1; D is possibly TRBD1 (6 bases). The CDR3 spans 15 residues. Trimming shortened V by 3 bases and J by 6 bases, and 17 bases separated the two germline ends. From germline, CDR1 is PRHDT and CDR2 FYEKMQ (reference sequence). The CDR3 loop reads CASSLGEGGLSEAFF. CDR3 nucleotide sequence: TGTGCCAGCAGCTTGGGCGAGGGGGGGCTGTCTGAAGCTTTCTTT.

This clonotype came up a few times. CDR3 loop: CASSLYGESTDTQYF. In DNA form, the CDR3 reads TGTGCCAGCAGCTTATACGGGGAAAGCACAGATACGCAGTATTTT. The chain links TRBV7-2 to TRBJ2-3; D perhaps matches TRBD2 (5 bases). This CDR3 has 15 residues. Germline assignment: CDR1 SGHTA and CDR2 FQGNSA. V lost 2 bases, J lost 0 bases, and 9 bases lay in between.

This chain connects TRBV6-6 to TRBJ1-4; a possible D gene is TRBD1 (5 bases). Germline V CDR1 and CDR2: MNHNY, SVGAGI (reference sequence). With 5 bases removed from V and 7 bases from J, the gap between germline ends came to 17 bases. The CDR3 has 15 amino acids. The CDR3 region has the DNA TGTGCCAGCAGTCCCGTCATCTCGGGGGTTGAAAAACTGTTTTTT. It yields the protein CASSPVISGVEKLFF.

There are many counts of this clonotype. This rearrangement joins TRBV7-9 to TRBJ2-5; no firm D call. Germline CDR1 SEHNR, CDR2 FQNEAQ (reference sequence). The CDR3 runs 15 residues. V was trimmed by 4 bases and J by 1 base, leaving 13 bases between them. CDR3 residues: CASSSTEAFQETQYF. The CDR3 DNA follows: TGTGCCAGCAGCTCAACAGAGGCCTTCCAAGAGACCCAGTACTTC.

Only one count was recorded for this clonotype. A read error may explain this, as a much larger clone is one base away. The chain couples TRBV4-2 to TRBJ2-1, with TRBD1 identical over 9 bases. Losses at the gene ends were 2 bases for V and 8 bases for J; bases not matched to a gene: 13. CDR3 length equals 17 residues. The germline V gene has CDR1 LGHNA and CDR2 YNFKEQ. As DNA, the CDR3 is TGTGCCAGCAGCCAAAACCCTCACACAGGGGGCGAGGATGAGCAGTTCTTC. It codes for CASSQNPHTGGEDEQFF.

The V gene is TRBV12-3 or TRBV12-4, the J gene TRBJ2-2, with TRBD1 matching over 9 bases. The CDR3 extends over 15 amino acids. V lost 2 bases to trimming and J lost 5 bases; unmatched junction nucleotides: 3. The CDR3 sequence: CASSLTGGWTGELFF. The CDR3, as DNA: TGTGCCAGCAGTTTAACAGGGGGCTGGACCGGGGAGCTGTTTTTT.

The sample holds a few counts of this clonotype. The CDR3 reads CASSLMAGNTGELFF. CDR3 coding DNA: TGTGCCAGCAGTTTAATGGCGGGAAACACCGGGGAGCTGTTTTTT. V gene TRBV28 combines with J gene TRBJ2-2; perhaps TRBD2 as D (6 bases). The V end lost 2 bases, the J end lost 2 bases, and 9 bases lay between the germline ends. Germline CDR1 is MDHEN and CDR2 is SYDVKM. The length of the CDR3 is 15 residues.

This clonotype was seen more than once but under ten times. The chain carries TRBV10-3 and TRBJ2-1; 11 bases match TRBD1. The junction had 9 bases not matched to a gene; V was cut back by 6 bases and J by 8 bases. Germline V gene sequence: CDR1 ENHRY, CDR2 SYGVKD. This CDR3 is 15 amino acids long. The CDR3 sequence: CAISDRDRGFDEQFF. In DNA form, the CDR3 reads TGTGCCATCAGCGATCGGGACAGGGGGTTCGATGAGCAGTTCTTC.

This clonotype was counted a single time. The rearrangement joins TRBV4-3 to TRBJ2-1; 8 bases line up with TRBD2. The CDR3 has 17 residues. Germline CDR1 LGHNA, CDR2 YSLEER. The V and J ends lost 4 bases and 7 bases, in that order; junction bases with no gene match: 15. In DNA form, the CDR3 reads TGCGCCAGCAGCCTATCGGCCGGGACTAGATTTTCAAATGAGCAGTTCTTC. Protein sequence: CASSLSAGTRFSNEQFF.

The count of this clonotype is one. The genes are TRBV14 and TRBJ2-2; 8 bases are shared with TRBD2. The CDR3 has 15 amino acids. V shed 4 bases, J shed 1 base, and the junction held 2 bases outside the gene matches. Germline V lookup: CDR1 SGHDN, CDR2 FVKESK. The CDR3 loop is CASSPREENTGELFF. The CDR3 DNA sequence: TGTGCCAGCAGCCCGCGGGAGGAGAACACCGGGGAGCTGTTTTTT.

The chain uses TRBV9 and TRBJ1-6; D gene unclear. The V and J ends lost 0 bases and 6 bases respectively, with 7 bases between them. The CDR3 length is 14 residues. CDR1 and CDR2 from the germline V gene are SGDLS and YYNGEE. CDR3 coding DNA: TGTGCCAGCAGCGTAGATGATATTAATTCACCCCTCCACTTT. Amino acids: CASSVDDINSPLHF. Variable domain in full (rest from reference TRBV9 and TRBJ1-6): DSGVTQTPKHLITATGQRVTLRCSPRSGDLSVYWYQQSLDQGLQFLIQYYNGEERAKGNILERFSAQQFPDLHSELNLSSLELGDSALYFCASSVDDINSPLHFGNGTRLTVT.

This clonotype has more than one count but fewer than ten. The rearrangement uses TRBV28 and TRBJ1-1; D is possibly TRBD1 (5 bases). CDR3 length: 13 amino acids. The ends were cut back, 5 bases at V and 10 bases at J, with 17 bases in the middle. The germline CDR1 and CDR2 sequences are MDHEN and SYDVKM. The CDR3 DNA follows: TGTGCCAGCAGTCTAGGGGCTACGACTCGAGCTTTCTTT. Protein: CASSLGATTRAFF.

This chain uses TRBV6-1 with TRBJ2-5; TRBD2 matches 12 bases. This CDR3 comprises 16 residues. Germline trimming cut 3 bases from V and 3 bases from J; bases unmatched to any gene: 5. Germline loops: CDR1 MNHNS, CDR2 SASEGT. CDR3 sequence: CASSETSGGSEETQYF. DNA of the CDR3: TGTGCCAGCAGTGAGACTAGCGGGGGCTCCGAAGAGACCCAGTACTTC.

This chain links TRBV6-5 with TRBJ2-1; D tentatively fits TRBD1 or TRBD2 (5 bases each). V dropped 2 bases and J dropped 9 bases, with 11 bases sitting between them. From germline, CDR1 is MNHEY and CDR2 SVGAGI. The CDR3 consists of 13 residues. The CDR3 DNA follows: TGTGCCAGCAGTTACGTCGGGGACGGTGAGCAGTTCTTC. Its protein product is CASSYVGDGEQFF.

This chain joins TRBV7-8 and TRBJ1-1, with D unclear. The CDR3 sequence is 14 residues long. Germline CDR1 SGHVS, CDR2 FQNEAQ. The ends were cut back, 5 bases at V and 1 base at J, with 11 bases in the middle. CDR3 sequence: CASSPRKANTEAFF. CDR3 nucleotides: TGTGCCAGCAGCCCCCGGAAGGCGAACACTGAAGCTTTCTTT.

V is TRBV5-1 and J is TRBJ2-1, with 7 positions matching TRBD1. The CDR3 totals 17 residues. The J segment lost 1 base and the V segment lost 3 bases, leaving 10 bases of the junction unmatched. The germline gives CDR1 SGHRS, CDR2 YFSETQ. CDR3 protein: CASSSPSGTVSYNEQFF. CDR3 nucleotides: TGCGCCAGCAGCTCTCCTTCCGGGACAGTTTCCTACAATGAGCAGTTCTTC.

This sequence joins TRBV25-1 and TRBJ2-3; D might be TRBD1 or TRBD2, each matching 5 bases. V lost 5 bases, J lost 5 bases, and 17 bases lay in between. Looked up from germline, CDR1 is MGHDK and CDR2 is SYGVNS. CDR3 length: 15 residues. The CDR3 DNA follows: TGTGCCAGCAGTACCCCGGGACCGAGGGTAGATACGCAGTATTTT. It translates to CASSTPGPRVDTQYF.

Only a few counts were recorded for this clonotype. This chain uses TRBV5-1 with TRBJ2-3; D may match TRBD1 or TRBD2 (5 bases each). V was clipped by 0 bases and J by 3 bases, with 14 bases between them. CDR1 is SGHRS and CDR2 is YFSETQ in the germline V gene. The CDR3 extends over 16 amino acids. The CDR3 DNA reads as TGCGCCAGCAGCTTGGGGGGGTCTGCAGGGACAGATACGCAGTATTTT. As protein: CASSLGGSAGTDTQYF.

In its sample, this clonotype was seen a few times. The chain recombines TRBV25-1 with TRBJ1-2, with D possibly TRBD1 on 6 matching bases. CDR3 length equals 15 residues. CDR1 is MGHDK and CDR2 is SYGVNS in the germline V gene. The V gene lost 2 bases and the J gene lost 7 bases, with 17 bases spanning the gap. The CDR3 here is CASSELGTPPGGYTF. The CDR3 nucleotides are TGTGCCAGCAGTGAACTGGGGACACCTCCGGGTGGCTACACCTTC.